The clone carrying this TCR beta chain showed up just a few times. Antigen unknown. The data were taken from a study of T cells in Graves' hyperthyroidism and ophthalmopathy. With 7 bases removed from V and 7 bases from J, the gap between germline ends came to 19 bases. This CDR3 spans 14 amino acids. Per the germline V gene, CDR1 is SEHNR and CDR2 is FQNEAQ (reference sequence). Overall study results and limits: Most thyroid clonotypes that were expanded above 0.001 also turned up in blood.

Newly diagnosed hyperthyroidism, duration under 2 months, in patients aged 18 to 65. TCR beta CDR3 regions were amplified from RNA transcripts. HTBI primers were used for first-round RT-PCR of the TCR CDR3. TCRdb fed the multiplex PCR reads into MiXCR, producing one record per CDR3 protein. The sample includes some 800,000 distinct CDR3 sequences, 38% seen only once; the top ten take 7.5% to 9.5%. Sequenced material: blood. This TCR came from a man younger than 30 with Graves' hyperthyroidism. The V and J genes are TRBV7-9 and TRBJ2-5; maybe TRBD2 (5 bases). The CDR3 region has the DNA TGTGCCAGCACCGAGGGAGCGCCGCCGGCGACCCAGTACTTC. This sequence encodes CASTEGAPPATQYF.